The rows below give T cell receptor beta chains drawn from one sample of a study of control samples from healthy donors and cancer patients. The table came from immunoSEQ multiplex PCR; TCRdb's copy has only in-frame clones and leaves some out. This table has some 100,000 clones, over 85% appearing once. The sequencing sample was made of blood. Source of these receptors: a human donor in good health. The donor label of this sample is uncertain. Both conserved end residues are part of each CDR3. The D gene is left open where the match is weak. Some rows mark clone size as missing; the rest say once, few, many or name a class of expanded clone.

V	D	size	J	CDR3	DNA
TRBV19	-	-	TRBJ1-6	CASSWPAYNSPLHF	TGTGCCAGTAGTTGGCCGGCCTATAATTCACCCCTCCACTTT
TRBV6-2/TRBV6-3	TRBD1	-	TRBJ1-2	CASSQERQGGWGSYGYTF	TGTGCCAGCAGTCAAGAGCGACAGGGGGGATGGGGTTCCTATGGCTACACCTTC
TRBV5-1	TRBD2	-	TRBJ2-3	CASSLPSGVGTDTQYF	TGCGCCAGCAGCTTACCTAGCGGGGTGGGTACAGATACGCAGTATTTT
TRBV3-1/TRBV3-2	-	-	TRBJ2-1	CASSQEHGSSYNEQFF	TGTGCCAGCAGCCAAGAACACGGAAGCTCCTACAATGAGCAGTTCTTC
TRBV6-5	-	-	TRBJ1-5	CASRGGAGAVRPQHF	TGTGCCAGCAGGGGCGGGGCAGGGGCCGTCCGGCCCCAGCATTTT
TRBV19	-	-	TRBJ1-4	CASSMTRNEKLFF	TGTGCCAGTAGTATGACAAGAAATGAAAAACTGTTTTTT
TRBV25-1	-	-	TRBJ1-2	CASSDTDAGSNYGYTF	TGTGCCAGCAGTGATACCGACGCTGGCAGCAACTATGGCTACACCTTC
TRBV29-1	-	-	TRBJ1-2	CSVRTNYGYTF	TGCAGCGTTCGAACTAACTATGGCTACACCTTC
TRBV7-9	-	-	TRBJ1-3	CASSSSTSNSGNTIYF	TGTGCCAGCAGCTCATCGACAAGTAACTCTGGAAACACCATATATTTT
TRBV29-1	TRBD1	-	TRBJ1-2	CSVQEGAQNGYTF	TGCAGCGTTCAAGAGGGGGCGCAGAATGGCTACACCTTC
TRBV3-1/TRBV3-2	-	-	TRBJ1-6	CASSGDSISPLHF	TGTGCCAGCAGCGGAGACAGCATATCACCCCTCCACTTT
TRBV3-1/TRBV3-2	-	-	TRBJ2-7	CASSQTGQRPYGQYF	TGTGCCAGCAGCCAAACGGGCCAACGACCCTACGGGCAGTACTTC
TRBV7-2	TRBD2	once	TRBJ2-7	CASSLAPGGGYEQYF	TGTGCCAGCAGCTTAGCGCCTGGCGGGGGCTACGAGCAGTACTTC
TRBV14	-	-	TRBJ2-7	CASSLGHAYEQYF	TGTGCCAGCAGCCTGGGACACGCCTACGAGCAGTACTTC
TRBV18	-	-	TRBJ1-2	CASSPRDTRAYGYTF	TGTGCCAGCTCACCACGAGACACCAGAGCTTATGGCTACACCTTC
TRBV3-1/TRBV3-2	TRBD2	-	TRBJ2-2	CASRQGTSGNTGELFF	TGTGCCAGCAGGCAAGGGACTAGCGGGAACACCGGGGAGCTGTTTTTT
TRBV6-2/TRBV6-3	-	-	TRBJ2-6	CASSYSRPSGANVLTF	TGTGCCAGCAGTTACTCGAGGCCCTCTGGGGCCAACGTCCTGACTTTC
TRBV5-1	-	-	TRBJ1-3	CASSLSHGLSSGNTIYF	TGCGCCAGCAGCTTGTCCCACGGGCTGAGCTCTGGAAACACCATATATTTT
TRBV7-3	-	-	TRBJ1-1	CASSLDHGTEAFF	TGTGCCAGCAGCTTAGACCACGGCACTGAAGCTTTCTTT
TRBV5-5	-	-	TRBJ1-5	CASSPSHSGNQPQHF	TGTGCCAGCAGCCCCAGCCATTCGGGCAATCAGCCCCAGCATTTT
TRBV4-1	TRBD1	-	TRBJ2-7	CASSQTPGQAGNYEQYF	TGCGCCAGCAGCCAAACCCCGGGACAGGCGGGGAACTACGAGCAGTACTTC
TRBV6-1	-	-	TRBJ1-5	CASSESGALNQPQHF	TGTGCCAGCAGTGAAAGCGGGGCCCTAAATCAGCCCCAGCATTTT
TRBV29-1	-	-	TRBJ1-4	CSVALYGAGEKLFF	TGCAGCGTTGCGCTGTACGGGGCGGGGGAAAAACTGTTTTTT